This TCR beta chain stems from a study of PD-1 blockade in classical Hodgkin lymphoma. Findings and limits, study-wide: It was reported that newly diagnosed patients had less baseline TCR diversity than healthy donors.

TCRdb keeps only in-frame clones here, not all; method: immunoSEQ multiplex PCR. The sample comprises fewer than 75,000 clones, 88% of which are singletons, and more than 5% rests with the top ten. All the patients suffered relapse after autologous stem cell transplantation, and brentuximab vedotin exposure differed. On this clone: Its antigen is not identified.

The clonotype comes from a human donor with classical Hodgkin lymphoma. The sample consisted of peripheral blood mononuclear cells (PBMCs), taken before the second cycle of nivolumab.

CDR3 bases: TGTGCCAGCTCAGGCCCGGGGCAGGGGAATACTGAAGCTTTCTTT. Translating gives CASSGPGQGNTEAFF. The chain carries TRBV18 and TRBJ1-1, with a weak D call TRBD1 (6 bases). The CDR3 contains 15 residues. The ends were cut back, 5 bases at V and 5 bases at J, with 18 bases in the middle. Germline CDR1 reads KGHSH; CDR2 reads LQKENI.